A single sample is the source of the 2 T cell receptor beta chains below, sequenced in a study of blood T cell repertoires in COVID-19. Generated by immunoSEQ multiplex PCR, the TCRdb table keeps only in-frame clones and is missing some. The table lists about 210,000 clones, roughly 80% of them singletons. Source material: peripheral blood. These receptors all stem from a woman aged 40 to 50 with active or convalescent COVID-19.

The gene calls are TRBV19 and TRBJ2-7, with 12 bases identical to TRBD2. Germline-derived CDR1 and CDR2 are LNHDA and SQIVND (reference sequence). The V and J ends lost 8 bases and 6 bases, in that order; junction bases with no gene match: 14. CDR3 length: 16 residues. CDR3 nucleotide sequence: TGTGCCAGTCGATCTAGCGGGAGGGCCCAGGGTGGCGAGCAGTACTTC. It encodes CASRSSGRAQGGEQYF.

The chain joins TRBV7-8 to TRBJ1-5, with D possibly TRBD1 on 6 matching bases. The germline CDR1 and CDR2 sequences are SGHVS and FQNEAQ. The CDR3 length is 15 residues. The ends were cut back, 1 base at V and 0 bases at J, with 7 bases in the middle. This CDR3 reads CASSLEDSSNQPQHF. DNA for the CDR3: TGTGCCAGCAGCTTAGAGGACAGTAGCAATCAGCCCCAGCATTTT.